This T cell receptor (beta chain) was documented in a study of human T cells and chemical hapten exposure. The CDR3 is 12 amino acids. Germline-derived CDR1 and CDR2 are SGHTS and YDEGEE. Trimming stripped 1 base from V and 4 bases from J, with 5 bases between. TCRdb used MiXCR to reprocess the RACE reads, holding one entry per CDR3 protein. Here the sample spans tens of thousands of distinct CDR3 sequences, approximately 9.9% being singletons. The time point is: patch test 3, about 24 weeks after DPC sensitization. Sample treatment: therapeutic diphenylcyclopropenone sensitization with weekly scalp DPC.

The sequencing used whole blood, collected in connection with sensitization to the hapten diphenylcyclopropenone (DPC). This TCR derives from a middle-aged woman with alopecia areata. Some clones in this sample may be carry-over from other donors' samples. This chain links TRBV5-8 with TRBJ1-1, with D tentatively TRBD1 (5 bases). CDR3 nucleotides: TGTGCCAGCAGCTTGAGGGGCACTGAAGCTTTCTTT. Its protein product is CASSLRGTEAFF.